These 13 T cell receptor beta chains share one sample of origin, sequenced in a study of blood T cells in healthy people across ages. Next came a second PCR, run for about 6 to 12 cycles, which used a sample-barcoded 5' primer along with a J-beta primer mix. One entry per CDR3 protein, called by TCRdb with MiXCR from the 5' RACE reads. The sample shows over 1,200,000 distinct CDR3 sequences, around 55% of them seen only once. Sequencing used blood. These receptors all come from a man younger than 35 in good health.

This clonotype turned up a few times. V gene TRBV4-1 combines with J gene TRBJ2-2, with no clear D. The germline V and J ends were trimmed by 0 bases and 6 bases, with 2 bases remaining between them. CDR1 and CDR2 from the germline V gene are MGHRA and YSYEKL. CDR3 length equals 12 residues. DNA for the CDR3: TGCGCCAGCAGCCAAGATCCCGGGGAGCTGTTTTTT. It is translated as CASSQDPGELFF.

The chain combines TRBV7-9 with TRBJ2-1, with D hard to call. Per the germline V gene, CDR1 is SEHNR and CDR2 is FQNEAQ (reference sequence). The CDR3 totals 16 residues. The V end lost 1 base, the J end lost 2 bases, and 12 bases lay between the germline ends. The CDR3 DNA sequence: TGTGCCAGCAGCTTAGGTCCGGGTCGAACCTACAATGAGCAGTTCTTC. Translated, it gives CASSLGPGRTYNEQFF.

This clonotype was counted only a few times. The chain uses TRBV10-3 and TRBJ1-1; possible D gene TRBD1, 6 bases. CDR3 size: 14 residues. The germline gives CDR1 ENHRY, CDR2 SYGVKD. V dropped 9 bases and J dropped 6 bases, with 20 bases sitting between them. The CDR3 spells CAIKTTQGRAEAFF. The CDR3 DNA follows: TGTGCCATTAAAACGACCCAGGGGAGGGCTGAAGCTTTCTTT.

The chain links TRBV29-1 to TRBJ1-2; D is possibly TRBD1 (5 bases). The CDR3 has 13 residues. Germline CDR1 and CDR2: SQVTM and ANQGSEA. The V and J ends lost 4 bases and 5 bases respectively, with 14 bases between them. This CDR3 reads CSVVGGDSYGYTF. The CDR3 bases are TGCAGCGTTGTAGGAGGGGATTCGTATGGCTACACCTTC.

This sequence joins TRBV3-1 and TRBJ2-5; D possibly matches TRBD1 or TRBD2 (5 bases each). The CDR3 covers 16 residues. CDR1 and CDR2 from the germline V gene are LGHDT and YNNKEL (reference sequence). Trimming cost V 3 bases and J 2 bases, with 16 bases left between them. This CDR3 reads CASSQQQLGPQETQYF. CDR3 DNA: TGTGCCAGCAGCCAGCAACAACTGGGACCACAAGAGACCCAGTACTTC.

This clonotype was counted a few times. This chain joins TRBV12-3 or TRBV12-4 and TRBJ1-1; D gene uncertain. V was pared by 7 bases and J by 5 bases, with 8 bases between. The CDR3 spans 11 residues. CDR3 in amino acids: CASTLRTEAFF. The CDR3 bases are TGTGCCAGCACCCTTAGGACTGAAGCTTTCTTT.

The chain uses TRBV20-1 and TRBJ2-3; TRBD2 is a possible D gene (5 bases). This CDR3 is built from 14 residues. Germline V lookup: CDR1 DFQATT, CDR2 SNEGSKA (reference sequence). V lost 2 bases and J lost 1, with 10 bases in between. As DNA, the CDR3 is TGCAGTGCTAGAAAGAGCGGAGGCACAGATACGCAGTATTTT. It codes for CSARKSGGTDTQYF.

The chain uses TRBV4-3 and TRBJ2-1; 10 bases agree with TRBD2. J gave up 8 bases and V 1 base, and 8 bases lay outside the gene matches. The CDR3 spans 16 residues. Per the germline V gene, CDR1 is LGHNA and CDR2 is YSLEER. This CDR3 is CASSQAEASGGYEQFF. The CDR3 nucleotides read TGCGCCAGCAGCCAAGCGGAAGCTAGCGGGGGCTATGAGCAGTTCTTC.

The gene calls are TRBV6-5 and TRBJ2-3; 12 nucleotides line up with TRBD2. The CDR3 has 17 amino acids. The V gene's germline CDR1 is MNHEY and CDR2 SVGAGI. The trim removed 4 bases at V and 5 bases at J, leaving 10 bases unmatched. CDR3 loop: CASSFRTSGTIGDTQYF. DNA for the CDR3: TGTGCCAGCAGTTTCCGGACTAGCGGGACAATAGGAGATACGCAGTATTTT.

The chain employs TRBV20-1 and TRBJ2-7, with 12 bases aligning to TRBD2. CDR1 and CDR2 from the germline V gene are DFQATT and SNEGSKA (reference sequence). V shed 1 base and J 6 bases; nucleotides not matched to a gene: 7. This CDR3 contains 15 residues. The CDR3 loop reads CSARGASGRATEQYF. CDR3 DNA: TGCAGTGCTAGAGGAGCTAGCGGGAGGGCCACCGAGCAGTACTTC.

The chain links TRBV20-1 to TRBJ2-7, with D possibly matching TRBD2 (5 bases). CDR3 size: 14 residues. Between the trimmed V and J ends, which lost 4 bases and 4 bases, there was a span of 17 bases. CDR1 DFQATT and CDR2 SNEGSKA come from the germline V gene (reference sequence). CDR3 residues: CSANPLVQRYEQYF. The CDR3, as DNA: TGCAGTGCTAACCCACTAGTCCAGCGGTACGAGCAGTACTTC.

The genes are TRBV6-1 and TRBJ1-2; possible D gene TRBD1, 5 bases. The CDR3 runs to 17 residues. The germline V gene encodes CDR1 MNHNS and CDR2 SASEGT. The V gene lost 5 bases and the J gene lost 8 bases, with 27 bases spanning the gap. The CDR3 coding sequence is TGTGCCAGCAGTCCCCTCGGGGGGTTCGGGGTCGGGGAAGGCTACACCTTC. Amino acids: CASSPLGGFGVGEGYTF.

The genes are TRBV29-1 and TRBJ2-1; 11 bases are a match to TRBD2. This CDR3 spans 15 amino acids. V lost 6 bases, J lost 1 base, and 5 bases stayed unmatched. Germline V gene data show CDR1 as SQVTM and CDR2 as ANQGSEA. The CDR3 DNA reads as TGCAGCGTGGGGACTAGCGGAGGTTCCTACAATGAGCAGTTCTTC. Its protein product is CSVGTSGGSYNEQFF.